Shown below are 25 T cell receptor beta chains from a single sample sequenced in a study of shared clonotypes between healthy human individuals. The assay was immunoSEQ multiplex PCR, and TCRdb's table has in-frame clones only and misses some. The sample carries under 1,900,000 clones, 97% to 99% recorded once. The sample comprised naive CD4+ T cells sorted from blood. The subset is: CD45RA+ positively selected. These receptor sequences come from a man aged 25 to 40 in good health.

The chain recombines TRBV14 with TRBJ2-1; 11 bases are shared with TRBD2. The CDR3 sequence is 16 residues long. V shed 2 bases and J 4 bases; nucleotides not matched to a gene: 4. Per germline, CDR1 SGHDN and CDR2 FVKESK. The CDR3 nucleotides read TGTGCCAGCAGCCAACAACTAGCGGGAGCTTACAATGAGCAGTTCTTC. Protein product: CASSQQLAGAYNEQFF.

J is TRBJ1-1 and V is TRBV7-9; tentative D call: TRBD1 (6 bases). The CDR3 is made up of 16 amino acids. Germline V gene lookup returns CDR1 SEHNR and CDR2 FQNEAQ (reference sequence). With 5 bases removed from V and 8 bases from J, the gap between germline ends came to 24 bases. The CDR3 sequence: CASSTIQGRSAGEAFF. The CDR3 DNA sequence: TGTGCCAGCAGCACTATACAGGGAAGGTCGGCCGGGGAAGCTTTCTTT.

The chain recombines TRBV11-2 with TRBJ2-7; TRBD1 matches 7 bases. CDR1 SGHAT and CDR2 FQNNGV come from the germline V gene. There are 19 residues in the CDR3. V was pared by 0 bases and J by 1 base, with 15 bases of the junction left unmatched. The CDR3 DNA is TGTGCCAGCAGCTTAGAGGCCCTTTTCCCGACAGGGAAATCCTACGAGCAGTACTTC. Its translation is CASSLEALFPTGKSYEQYF. Full variable domain (missing parts from reference TRBV11-2 and TRBJ2-7): EAGVAQSPRYKIIEKRQSVAFWCNPISGHATLYWYQQILGQGPKLLIQFQNNGVVDDSQLPKDRFSAERLKGVDSTLKIQPAKLEDSAVYLCASSLEALFPTGKSYEQYFGPGTRLTVT.

The CDR3 bases are TGTGCCAGCAGCCTAGCGGGAGGGCTTTACGAGCAGTACTTC. It specifies CASSLAGGLYEQYF. V usage is TRBV28 and J usage is TRBJ2-7; 12 bases line up with TRBD2. CDR1 is MDHEN and CDR2 is SYDVKM in the germline V gene. The CDR3 loop spans 14 amino acids. V trimming: 6 bases; J trimming: 4 bases; junction bases outside the gene matches: 4.

This rearrangement joins TRBV7-2 to TRBJ2-3; 7 positions agree with TRBD2. With 5 bases clipped from V and 0 bases from J, the junction kept 8 bases outside the gene matches. Germline-derived CDR1 and CDR2 are SGHTA and FQGNSA. The CDR3 loop spans 16 amino acids. The CDR3 protein is CASSPRTSLSTDTQYF. CDR3 in DNA: TGTGCCAGCAGCCCCCGGACTAGTTTAAGCACAGATACGCAGTATTTT.

The chain joins TRBV6-5 to TRBJ2-7; TRBD1 aligns across 8 bases. CDR3 length equals 15 residues. J lost 3 bases, V lost 6 bases, and 10 bases had no gene match. From germline, CDR1 is MNHEY and CDR2 SVGAGI. The CDR3 nucleotides are TGTGCCAGCAGCCGGAACGGACAGGGTTTCTACGAGCAGTACTTC. Amino acid sequence: CASSRNGQGFYEQYF.

The chain recombines TRBV15 with TRBJ2-5; TRBD2 aligns across 8 bases. The V and J ends lost 5 bases and 9 bases, in that order; junction bases with no gene match: 11. The V gene's germline CDR1 is LNHNV and CDR2 YYDKDF (reference sequence). CDR3 size: 14 residues. The CDR3 region has the DNA TGTGCCACCAGCTCCGTTGCGGGAGGTCGGGCCCAGTACTTC. This translates into CATSSVAGGRAQYF.

The rearrangement joins TRBV5-4 to TRBJ2-7, with 9 bases that match TRBD2. This CDR3 spans 16 amino acids. Unmatched junction bases numbered 7, after V lost 0 bases and J lost 3 bases. Germline assignment: CDR1 SGHNT and CDR2 YYREEE (reference sequence). The CDR3 is CASSLDGTSPFYEQYF. CDR3 in DNA: TGTGCCAGCAGCTTGGACGGGACTAGCCCGTTCTACGAGCAGTACTTC.

The V and J genes are TRBV19 and TRBJ2-6; D remains unclear. The CDR3 spans 15 residues. Deletions cut 3 bases from V and 1 base from J, with 7 bases between. Germline V gene sequence: CDR1 LNHDA, CDR2 SQIVND (reference sequence). The CDR3 DNA reads as TGTGCCAGTAGTATTCAGAGATCTGGGGCCAACGTCCTGACTTTC. This sequence encodes CASSIQRSGANVLTF.

The V and J genes are TRBV30 and TRBJ1-2; tentatively, D is TRBD1 (5 bases). From germline, CDR1 is GTSNPN and CDR2 SVGIG (reference sequence). This CDR3 is built from 14 residues. The V end lost 3 bases, the J end lost 3 bases, and 14 bases lay between the germline ends. In DNA form, the CDR3 reads TGTGCCTGGAGCGTTCTCAGGGCTTACTATGGCTACACCTTC. This translates into CAWSVLRAYYGYTF. The variable domain in full, completed from reference TRBV30 and TRBJ1-2, reads SQTIHQWPATLVQPVGSPLSLECTVEGTSNPNLYWYRQAAGRGLQLLFYSVGIGQISSEVPQNLSASRPQDRQFILSSKKLLLSDSGFYLCAWSVLRAYYGYTFGSGTRLTVV.

This clone was detected only once. The rearrangement uses TRBV10-3 and TRBJ2-1, with D uncertain. This CDR3 region has 13 residues. Trimming took 7 bases from V and 6 from J, leaving 13 bases between them. Per the germline V gene, CDR1 is ENHRY and CDR2 is SYGVKD. The CDR3 here is CAIKAVAPNEQFF. DNA for the CDR3: TGTGCCATCAAGGCTGTAGCACCCAATGAGCAGTTCTTC.

V gene TRBV6-1 combines with J gene TRBJ1-1; D ambiguous. CDR1 and CDR2 (germline): MNHNS, SASEGT. The length of the CDR3 is 15 residues. V was cut by 9 bases and J by 0 bases, with 17 bases left in between. CDR3 sequence reads: CARRKFDEMNTEAFF. The CDR3 DNA is TGTGCCAGGAGAAAGTTCGACGAAATGAACACTGAAGCTTTCTTT.

V is TRBV2 and J is TRBJ2-7, with a weak D call TRBD1 (5 bases). Trimming removed 6 bases from V and 4 bases from J, with 22 bases in between. Germline V gene data show CDR1 as SNHLY and CDR2 as FYNNEI. The CDR3 is made up of 16 amino acids. CDR3 in amino acids: CASRPRRGQGQYEQYF. CDR3 DNA: TGTGCCAGCAGACCAAGGAGAGGCCAGGGCCAGTACGAGCAGTACTTC.

This chain joins TRBV27 and TRBJ1-2; D is perhaps TRBD1 (5 bases). Trimming shortened V by 5 bases and J by 2 bases, and 15 bases separated the two germline ends. The CDR3 consists of 15 residues. The germline gives CDR1 MNHEY, CDR2 SMNVEV (reference sequence). Written as DNA, the CDR3 is TGTGCCAGCAGTCTTCGCCAGGGTACCAACTATGGCTACACCTTC. Amino acids: CASSLRQGTNYGYTF.

The J gene is TRBJ2-5, the V gene TRBV19; tentatively, D is TRBD2 (5 bases). Germline lookup yields CDR1 LNHDA and CDR2 SQIVND (reference sequence). The CDR3 has 13 amino acids. V was trimmed by 6 bases and J by 5 bases, leaving 13 bases between them. The CDR3 sequence is CASSETPGETQYF. As DNA, the CDR3 is TGTGCCAGTAGCGAAACCCCGGGGGAGACCCAGTACTTC.

The V and J genes are TRBV19 and TRBJ1-2; D ambiguous. V gave up 1 base and J gave up 8 bases, with 17 bases separating them. The length of the CDR3 is 15 residues. Germline V gene lookup returns CDR1 LNHDA and CDR2 SQIVND (reference sequence). The CDR3 is CASSIGFGSPRGYTF. CDR3 DNA sequence: TGTGCCAGTAGTATAGGATTCGGCAGTCCGCGGGGCTACACCTTC.

The chain combines TRBV15 with TRBJ2-7, with TRBD1 identical over 7 bases. The germline V gene has CDR1 LNHNV and CDR2 YYDKDF (reference sequence). V lost 5 bases to trimming and J lost 2 bases; unmatched junction nucleotides: 12. The CDR3 runs 16 residues. CDR3 sequence reads: CATSPRAGTAPYEQYF. CDR3 nucleotide sequence: TGTGCCACCAGCCCTAGAGCCGGGACAGCCCCCTACGAGCAGTACTTC. The full variable domain, rest sourced from reference TRBV15 and TRBJ2-7, is DAMVIQNPRYQVTQFGKPVTLSCSQTLNHNVMYWYQQKSSQAPKLLFHYYDKDFNNEADTPDNFQSRRPNTSFCFLDIRSPGLGDTAMYLCATSPRAGTAPYEQYFGPGTRLTVT.

In this sample, this clone turned up once. This chain connects TRBV6-5 to TRBJ1-3, with D possibly matching TRBD1 (6 bases). CDR3 length: 15 amino acids. The V end lost 10 bases, the J end lost 0 bases, and 16 bases lay between the germline ends. Germline CDR1 and CDR2: MNHEY and SVGAGI. In DNA, the CDR3 is TGTGCCACCTCCCGAGGGGGTACCTCTGGAAACACCATATATTTT. Translated: CATSRGGTSGNTIYF.

The rearrangement uses TRBV10-3 and TRBJ1-2, with D maybe TRBD1 (6 bases). CDR3 length: 14 residues. CDR1 ENHRY and CDR2 SYGVKD come from the germline V gene. The CDR3 loop is CGISGAEGADGYTF. As DNA, the CDR3 is TGTGGCATTTCAGGGGCGGAAGGCGCGGATGGCTACACCTTC.

V and J are TRBV5-1 and TRBJ2-5; TRBD2 aligns across 8 bases. Germline V lookup: CDR1 SGHRS, CDR2 YFSETQ. V lost 1 base, J lost 5 bases, and 1 base stayed unmatched. The CDR3 has 13 amino acids. The CDR3 protein is CASSLRLAETQYF. Written as DNA, the CDR3 is TGCGCCAGCAGCTTGCGACTAGCGGAGACCCAGTACTTC.

The J gene is TRBJ2-7, the V gene TRBV5-1; TRBD2 matches at 12 bases. The CDR3 is 16 amino acids. CDR1 is SGHRS, CDR2 YFSETQ, per germline. The ends lost 0 bases at V and 5 bases at J; junction bases unmatched: 6. The CDR3: CASSLGRLAGVHEQYF. The CDR3 bases are TGCGCCAGCAGCTTGGGGAGACTAGCGGGAGTTCACGAGCAGTACTTC.

This clone was counted a single time. V and J are TRBV28 and TRBJ2-1; 8 bases are a match to TRBD2. The CDR3 totals 14 residues. The V and J ends lost 3 bases and 10 bases, in that order; junction bases with no gene match: 8. The germline V gene encodes CDR1 MDHEN and CDR2 SYDVKM. The CDR3 is CASSFRGTSPEQFF. In DNA form, the CDR3 reads TGTGCCAGCAGTTTTCGGGGGACTAGTCCCGAGCAGTTCTTC.

The chain employs TRBV29-1 and TRBJ1-1; a weak D match, TRBD1 (6 bases). CDR3 length equals 13 residues. Trimming shortened V by 8 bases and J by 2 bases, and 15 bases separated the two germline ends. Germline V lookup: CDR1 SQVTM, CDR2 ANQGSEA. The CDR3 coding sequence is TGCAGCCTTCTTTCAGGGGCAAACACTGAAGCTTTCTTT. As protein: CSLLSGANTEAFF.

The V and J genes are TRBV5-8 and TRBJ2-7, with 9 positions matching TRBD1. V gave up 3 bases and J gave up 4 bases; unmatched junction bases: 14. CDR3 length: 17 amino acids. In germline, CDR1 is SGHTS, CDR2 YDEGEE. The CDR3 DNA sequence: TGTGCCAGCAGCTCACCTCTTTTCGGGACAGGGTTTTACGAGCAGTACTTC. Translating gives CASSSPLFGTGFYEQYF.

This chain links TRBV10-3 with TRBJ2-2; perhaps TRBD1 as D (5 bases). V was pared by 0 bases and J by 8 bases, with 7 bases between. Germline CDR1 is ENHRY and CDR2 is SYGVKD. The CDR3 length is 13 residues. This CDR3 reads CAISESWTGELFF. The CDR3 nucleotides are TGTGCCATCAGTGAGTCTTGGACAGGGGAGCTGTTTTTT.